Each of the 25 T cell receptor beta chains below was sequenced from the same sample in a study of blood T cell repertoires in COVID-19. Clones were read by immunoSEQ multiplex PCR, and TCRdb kept only the in-frame ones, dropping some. The repertoire holds under 300,000 clones, with around 87% as singletons. The sequencing sample was made of PBMCs or T cells enriched from blood (not recorded which). The receptors derive from a woman between 45 and 65 years old who had recovered from COVID-19.

The chain employs TRBV28 and TRBJ2-2; maybe TRBD1 (6 bases). V shed 3 bases and J shed 7 bases, with 18 bases lying between them. Germline CDR1 reads MDHEN; CDR2 reads SYDVKM. This CDR3 comprises 16 residues. DNA of the CDR3: TGTGCCAGCAGTTTCCGGACAGTGGTATCCGGCGGGGAGCTGTTTTTT. It translates to CASSFRTVVSGGELFF.

The rearrangement links TRBV21-1 to TRBJ2-7; TRBD1, the D gene given by the table, was not confirmed from the DNA. TRBV21-1 is a documented pseudogene. This CDR3 spans 17 amino acids. CDR3 sequence reads: CASEITGTPKCSYEQYF. The DNA of the CDR3 is TGTGCCAGCGAAATTACCGGGACACCAAAATGCTCCTACGAGCAGTACTTC.

The chain links TRBV28 to TRBJ1-2; 8 bases are shared with TRBD1. This CDR3 is built from 18 residues. V gave up 9 bases and J gave up 2 bases; unmatched junction bases: 20. The germline V gene encodes CDR1 MDHEN and CDR2 SYDVKM. CDR3 DNA: TGTGCCAGTCGCCCCTCCGGACAGGGAAGGGGAAAAAACTATGGCTACACCTTC. It translates to CASRPSGQGRGKNYGYTF.

The genes are TRBV5-1 and TRBJ2-7, with 10 bases lining up with TRBD2. Trimming took 4 bases from V and 5 from J; bases not matched to a gene: 6. The CDR3 consists of 14 residues. CDR1 SGHRS and CDR2 YFSETQ come from the germline V gene. The CDR3 DNA is TGCGCCAGCAGCGCAGCGGGAGGGCCCCACGAGCAGTACTTC. Its protein product is CASSAAGGPHEQYF.

The rearrangement joins TRBV19 to TRBJ2-1, with D possibly being TRBD2 (6 bases). Germline V gene sequence: CDR1 LNHDA, CDR2 SQIVND (reference sequence). V was pared by 6 bases and J by 2 bases, with 17 bases between. This CDR3 has 16 residues. The CDR3 coding sequence is TGTGCCAGTAGCACCCAAACCGGGACTCCCTACAATGAGCAGTTCTTC. Its protein is CASSTQTGTPYNEQFF.

The rearrangement links TRBV5-5 to TRBJ2-7, with 10 bases matching TRBD1. The length of the CDR3 is 14 residues. Germline V gene lookup returns CDR1 SGHKS and CDR2 YYEKEE (reference sequence). Unmatched junction bases numbered 6, after V lost 5 bases and J lost 4 bases. This CDR3 is CASRRTGGAYEQYF. The CDR3 DNA is TGTGCCAGCAGGCGGACAGGGGGGGCTTACGAGCAGTACTTC.

A single count supports this clone. This sample also contains other DNA sequences that code for the same CDR3. This chain connects TRBV6-5 to TRBJ2-3; 7 bases are shared with TRBD2. There are 14 residues in the CDR3. V was pared by 6 bases and J by 1 base, with 4 bases of the junction left unmatched. Germline-derived CDR1 and CDR2 are MNHEY and SVGAGI. CDR3 in amino acids: CASRRAGGTDTQYF. DNA of the CDR3: TGTGCCAGCAGAAGGGCGGGGGGCACAGATACGCAGTATTTT.

For this clone: In the same sample, other DNA sequences code for this CDR3. This chain links TRBV18 with TRBJ1-1; no definite D call. This CDR3 is 14 amino acids long. Germline lookup yields CDR1 KGHSH and CDR2 LQKENI. Trimming took 0 bases from V and 1 from J, leaving 6 bases between them. CDR3 coding DNA: TGTGCCAGCTCACCACCGAGCCAGAACACTGAAGCTTTCTTT. Encoded protein: CASSPPSQNTEAFF.

The chain links TRBV10-3 to TRBJ1-5, with TRBD1 matching 7 bases. The CDR3 runs to 15 residues. Trimming took 0 bases from V and 5 from J; bases not matched to a gene: 4. Germline V gene lookup returns CDR1 ENHRY and CDR2 SYGVKD. CDR3 sequence: CAISESTGPHQPQHF. In DNA, the CDR3 is TGTGCCATCAGTGAGTCGACAGGGCCCCATCAGCCCCAGCATTTT.

The rearrangement joins TRBV7-9 to TRBJ1-4; D is perhaps TRBD1 (6 bases). This CDR3 is built from 14 residues. The ends were cut back, 3 bases at V and 6 bases at J, with 11 bases in the middle. CDR1 is SEHNR, CDR2 FQNEAQ, per germline (reference sequence). In DNA, the CDR3 is TGTGCCAGCAGCTTCGGGGGGCAGGATGAAAAACTGTTTTTT. This sequence encodes CASSFGGQDEKLFF.

This chain joins TRBV7-9 and TRBJ2-5; TRBD2 might be the D (6 bases). The V gene's germline CDR1 is SEHNR and CDR2 FQNEAQ (reference sequence). The V end was cut by 1 base, the J end by 3 bases, with 12 bases between. The CDR3 is made up of 15 amino acids. The CDR3 protein is CASSLESGGKETQYF. The CDR3 bases are TGTGCCAGCAGCTTAGAATCCGGGGGAAAAGAGACCCAGTACTTC.

This chain links TRBV28 with TRBJ1-5; 7 bases match TRBD1. The CDR3 is made up of 14 amino acids. The J segment lost 4 bases and the V segment lost 6 bases, leaving 6 bases of the junction unmatched. Germline V gene data show CDR1 as MDHEN and CDR2 as SYDVKM. The DNA of the CDR3 is TGTGCCAGCAGCCCGACAGGGATGAATCAGCCCCAGCATTTT. It yields the protein CASSPTGMNQPQHF.

The chain joins TRBV4-1 to TRBJ2-1; 7 bases agree with TRBD2. This CDR3 has 16 residues. V lost 2 bases to trimming and J lost 0 bases; unmatched junction nucleotides: 4. The germline V gene encodes CDR1 MGHRA and CDR2 YSYEKL. The CDR3 is CASSQLGRNSYNEQFF. In DNA form, the CDR3 reads TGCGCCAGCAGCCAACTCGGGAGGAACTCCTACAATGAGCAGTTCTTC.

The V and J genes are TRBV11-2 and TRBJ2-7, with TRBD1 matching over 8 bases. Germline V CDR1 and CDR2: SGHAT, FQNNGV. This CDR3 has 14 amino acids. Trimming removed 5 bases from V and 3 bases from J; junction bases left unmatched: 6. The CDR3 region has the DNA TGTGCCAGCAGCCAACGACAGGGGAGCTACGAGCAGTACTTC. Protein sequence: CASSQRQGSYEQYF. Complete variable domain (other parts from reference TRBV11-2 and TRBJ2-7): EAGVAQSPRYKIIEKRQSVAFWCNPISGHATLYWYQQILGQGPKLLIQFQNNGVVDDSQLPKDRFSAERLKGVDSTLKIQPAKLEDSAVYLCASSQRQGSYEQYFGPGTRLTVT.

The chain recombines TRBV9 with TRBJ2-1, with 11 bases aligning to TRBD2. Trimming at V came to 0 bases and at J to 0 bases, leaving 5 bases not matched to a gene. The germline CDR1 and CDR2 sequences are SGDLS and YYNGEE. The CDR3 has 18 residues. CDR3 nucleotide sequence: TGTGCCAGCAGCGTAGCGGCTAGCGGGAGGAGCTCCTACAATGAGCAGTTCTTC. Translating it yields CASSVAASGRSSYNEQFF.

The chain uses TRBV4-3 and TRBJ2-2, with TRBD1 matching 8 bases. J gave up 4 bases and V 0 bases, and 7 bases lay outside the gene matches. This CDR3 has 17 residues. Germline CDR1 LGHNA, CDR2 YSLEER. The CDR3 nucleotides read TGCGCCAGCAGCCAAGATCTCGGACAGGGTGGCACCGGGGAGCTGTTTTTT. This encodes CASSQDLGQGGTGELFF.

This clone was observed a single time. The chain links TRBV30 to TRBJ2-4, with D possibly matching TRBD2 (6 bases). CDR1 is GTSNPN and CDR2 is SVGIG in the germline V gene (reference sequence). The V gene lost 3 bases and the J gene lost 9 bases, with 15 bases spanning the gap. This CDR3 is 13 amino acids long. The CDR3: CAWRAEGLGIQYF. The CDR3 bases are TGTGCCTGGAGGGCGGAGGGCCTGGGCATTCAGTACTTC.

J is TRBJ2-5 and V is TRBV5-4, with 7 bases identical to TRBD2. CDR1 is SGHNT, CDR2 YYREEE, per germline (reference sequence). The CDR3 consists of 16 residues. With 0 bases clipped from V and 2 bases from J, the junction kept 7 bases outside the gene matches. CDR3 in amino acids: CASSLVGGRDQETQYF. Here the CDR3 DNA reads TGTGCCAGCAGCTTGGTGGGCGGGAGAGATCAAGAGACCCAGTACTTC.

In its sample, this clone was seen a few times. The chain links TRBV5-1 to TRBJ2-5, with 11 bases identical to TRBD1. J lost 7 bases, V lost 4 bases, and 12 bases had no gene match. Germline V gives CDR1 SGHRS, CDR2 YFSETQ. CDR3 length: 16 residues. CDR3 bases: TGCGCCAGCAGCCGGAGGGGCCCGGGACAGGGGGGGACCCAGTACTTC. It yields the protein CASSRRGPGQGGTQYF. Complete variable domain (other parts from reference TRBV5-1 and TRBJ2-5): KAGVTQTPRYLIKTRGQQVTLSCSPISGHRSVSWYQQTPGQGLQFLFEYFSETQRNKGNFPGRFSGRQFSNSRSEMNVSTLELGDSALYLCASSRRGPGQGGTQYFGPGTRLLVL.

The chain links TRBV28 to TRBJ1-1, with D tentatively TRBD1 (6 bases). Germline V gene sequence: CDR1 MDHEN, CDR2 SYDVKM. The CDR3 covers 15 residues. Trimming took 6 bases from V and 0 from J, leaving 14 bases between them. The chain's CDR3 is CASRRTGTLNTEAFF. In DNA form, the CDR3 reads TGTGCCAGCAGAAGAACCGGGACATTGAACACTGAAGCTTTCTTT.

The CDR3 nucleotides are TGTGCCAGCAGTCGTTCCCCCAATCAGCCCCAGCATTTT. Translated, it gives CASSRSPNQPQHF. V usage is TRBV28 and J usage is TRBJ1-5; D gene ambiguous. Germline-derived CDR1 and CDR2 are MDHEN and SYDVKM. The V gene lost 5 bases and the J gene lost 3 bases, with 8 bases spanning the gap. The CDR3 has 13 amino acids.

The J gene is TRBJ2-3, the V gene TRBV4-1; 13 bases map to TRBD2. The J segment lost 3 bases and the V segment lost 1 base, leaving 1 base of the junction unmatched. The CDR3 consists of 16 residues. CDR1 is MGHRA, CDR2 YSYEKL, per germline. The CDR3 DNA reads TGCGCCAGCAGCCAAGGGACTAGCGGGAGAACAGATACGCAGTATTTT. Amino acid sequence: CASSQGTSGRTDTQYF.

The chain joins TRBV6-5 to TRBJ2-5; 7 bases match TRBD2. Germline V gene sequence: CDR1 MNHEY, CDR2 SVGAGI. This CDR3 region has 13 residues. V gave up 8 bases and J gave up 5 bases; unmatched junction bases: 8. The CDR3: CASQERGRETQYF. CDR3 bases: TGTGCCAGCCAGGAGCGGGGTCGGGAGACCCAGTACTTC.

The chain carries TRBV6-1 and TRBJ2-1; no definite D call. V lost 3 bases, J lost 4 bases, and 22 bases lay in between. The CDR3 is made up of 18 amino acids. The germline gives CDR1 MNHNS, CDR2 SASEGT. The CDR3 DNA follows: TGTGCCAGCAGTGATTCTCTGTTTGGAGATCAAGCTTACAATGAGCAGTTCTTC. This translates into CASSDSLFGDQAYNEQFF.

In regard to this clone: One end of the junction is discordant with germline, which a read error may explain. This CDR3 reads CASSIIDNGQFF. The CDR3 DNA follows: TGTGCCAGCAGCATAATAGACAATGGGCAGTTCTTC. The chain combines TRBV6-6 with TRBJ2-1; D is uncertain. CDR3 length: 12 amino acids. The germline V gene has CDR1 MNHNY and CDR2 SVGAGI (reference sequence).